Below, 10 T cell receptor beta chains from the same sample are listed, as sequenced in a study of blood T cell repertoires in COVID-19. Some clones are missing from TCRdb's copy, which holds only in-frame ones; the method was immunoSEQ multiplex PCR. The sample lists approximately 150,000 clones, around 84% seen once, with roughly 8% in the top ten. Sequenced material: PBMCs or T cells enriched from blood (not recorded which). All receptors come from a woman aged 50 to 60 who had recovered from COVID-19.

The J gene is TRBJ2-3, the V gene TRBV28, with TRBD1 as a possible D gene (5 bases). Germline loops: CDR1 MDHEN, CDR2 SYDVKM. The CDR3 totals 14 residues. The V end lost 7 bases, the J end lost 4 bases, and 15 bases lay between the germline ends. This chain's CDR3 is CASKARKGSDTQYF. CDR3 DNA: TGTGCCAGCAAAGCGAGGAAGGGGTCAGATACGCAGTATTTT.

The DNA of the CDR3 is TGTGCCAGCAGTTTTAGCCCTCACAGGGAGCGGCAGTTCTTC. Translation: CASSFSPHRERQFF. The chain couples TRBV28 to TRBJ2-1; maybe TRBD1 (6 bases). The CDR3 runs 14 residues. V lost 3 bases and J 12 bases, leaving 18 bases between the germline ends. Germline V CDR1 and CDR2: MDHEN, SYDVKM.

The V call is TRBV7-3, the J call TRBJ2-2; 9 nucleotides agree with TRBD2. J gave up 1 base and V 1 base, and 4 bases lay outside the gene matches. CDR3 length: 17 amino acids. Germline V CDR1 and CDR2: SGHTA, FQGTGA. CDR3 in amino acids: CASSLSSGSLNTGELFF. CDR3 in DNA: TGTGCCAGCAGCTTAAGTAGCGGGAGCCTGAACACCGGGGAGCTGTTTTTT. The whole variable domain, filled in from reference TRBV7-3 and TRBJ2-2, reads GAGVSQTPSNKVTEKGKYVELRCDPISGHTALYWYRQSLGQGPEFLIYFQGTGAADDSGLPNDRFFAVRPEGSVSTLKIQRTERGDSAVYLCASSLSSGSLNTGELFFGEGSRLTVL.

The chain recombines TRBV10-2 with TRBJ1-2, with 9 positions matching TRBD1. Germline V gene sequence: CDR1 WSHSY, CDR2 SAAADI. CDR3 length equals 15 residues. V was clipped by 7 bases and J by 1 base; unmatched bases: 7. This CDR3 reads CASKKGTGSNYGYTF. CDR3 DNA: TGCGCCAGCAAAAAAGGGACAGGGAGTAACTATGGCTACACCTTC.

The CDR3 is CASRGGQSNEKLFF. CDR3 bases: TGTGCCAGCAGGGGGGGACAGAGTAATGAAAAACTGTTTTTT. This chain links TRBV7-9 with TRBJ1-4; TRBD1 matches at 7 bases. V lost 6 bases, J lost 4 bases, and 5 bases stayed unmatched. The CDR3 is made up of 14 amino acids. CDR1 is SEHNR, CDR2 FQNEAQ, per germline (reference sequence).

The chain uses TRBV10-1 and TRBJ1-2, with D possibly being TRBD1 (5 bases). This CDR3 comprises 16 residues. V lost 8 bases to trimming and J lost 7 bases, with 26 bases between them. Germline CDR1 WNHNN, CDR2 SYGVQD (reference sequence). DNA for the CDR3: TGCGCCAGCGGGGGTAACTTAGGCATCCGGGAGAGTGGCTACACCTTC. Its translation is CASGGNLGIRESGYTF.

Only a few counts were recorded for this clone. This sequence joins TRBV25-1 and TRBJ1-4; D possibly corresponds to TRBD1 (6 bases). This CDR3 is 15 amino acids long. The germline V gene encodes CDR1 MGHDK and CDR2 SYGVNS. Trimming removed 1 base from V and 8 bases from J, with 14 bases in between. The CDR3 here is CASSELGGAGEKLFF. CDR3 coding DNA: TGTGCCAGCAGTGAATTGGGGGGGGCGGGCGAAAAACTGTTTTTT.

In this sample, this clone turned up once. The chain is built from TRBV7-2 and TRBJ1-2; TRBD1 matches 9 bases. The length of the CDR3 is 18 residues. J gave up 4 bases and V 1 base, and 13 bases lay outside the gene matches. Germline CDR1 reads SGHTA; CDR2 reads FQGNSA. The CDR3 region has the DNA TGTGCCAGCAGCTTAGGTGTGGACAGGGGACCTGTAATCTATGGCTACACCTTC. As protein: CASSLGVDRGPVIYGYTF.

The chain employs TRBV2 and TRBJ1-6, with D maybe TRBD1 (5 bases). The CDR3 length is 14 residues. Trimming pared 3 bases from V and 7 bases from J, leaving 10 bases between. The germline gives CDR1 SNHLY, CDR2 FYNNEI. CDR3 amino acids: CASSDRVKNSPLHF. DNA for the CDR3: TGTGCCAGCAGTGACAGGGTCAAAAATTCACCCCTCCACTTT.

The chain has TRBV4-1 and TRBJ1-1, with D perhaps matching TRBD1 (6 bases). The CDR3 is made up of 21 amino acids. Trimming removed 0 bases from V and 7 bases from J, with 33 bases in between. Per the germline V gene, CDR1 is MGHRA and CDR2 is YSYEKL. Here the CDR3 DNA reads TGCGCCAGCAGCCAAGATACTATCTGGATCAAATTAGGGACATTCCGTCGTGAAGCTTTCTTT. Translating it yields CASSQDTIWIKLGTFRREAFF.